This T cell receptor (beta chain) comes out of a study of cytomegalovirus exposure and HLA in healthy donors. V shed 10 bases and J shed 2 bases, with 15 bases lying between them. Looked up from germline, CDR1 is MNHNS and CDR2 is SASEGT. The CDR3 extends over 13 amino acids. Notes on this clone: The antigen is not known.

Overall study results and limits: Later analysis suggested links between common viral pathogens and several top significant clusters. Cytomegalovirus status, reportedly, was diagnosed with high specificity and sensitivity by the classifier.

Amplification used 60 Vbeta primers and 13 Jbeta primers. Repertoires were generated with immunoSEQ multiplex PCR, while TCRdb's copy carries only in-frame clones and drops some. The data show about 57,000 clones, with 65% to 90% seen just once and around 4.7% held by the top ten. This clonotype was obtained from a man younger than 45 in good health and CMV-seronegative. The genes are TRBV6-1 and TRBJ2-7; maybe TRBD1 (6 bases). Sequenced sample: PBMCs. The CDR3 region has the DNA TGTGCCATCGGACAGAGCGAGACCTACGAGCAGTACTTC. Its protein product is CAIGQSETYEQYF.